Each of the 26 T cell receptor beta chains below was sequenced from the same sample in a study of T cell responses to AZD1222 COVID-19 vaccine. TCRdb's table, derived via immunoSEQ multiplex PCR, lists solely in-frame clones and lacks some. The sample lists over 150,000 clones, over 80% occurring once. This specimen consisted of peripheral blood, obtained 28 days after the second dose of the MenACWY control vaccine. The receptor source for this set is an adult who received the MenACWY meningococcal vaccine as a control.

The CDR3 DNA reads as TGTGCCAGCAGTTGGAGAGAGAGTAGCAATCAGCCCCAGCATTTT. Protein: CASSWRESSNQPQHF. V is TRBV6-2 or TRBV6-3 and J is TRBJ1-5; no firm D call. Germline CDR1 is MNHEY and CDR2 is SVGEGT. With 4 bases removed from V and 0 bases from J, the gap between germline ends came to 10 bases. The CDR3 has 15 amino acids.

The rearrangement joins TRBV6-6 to TRBJ1-1; the D gene is possibly TRBD1 (5 bases). This CDR3 is 14 amino acids long. V shed 6 bases and J shed 7 bases, with 18 bases lying between them. CDR1 and CDR2 (germline): MNHNY, SVGAGI (reference sequence). In nucleotides, the CDR3 is TGTGCCAGCAGGGGGCGGGTCCTGAAAGATGAAGCTTTCTTT. Translated, it gives CASRGRVLKDEAFF.

J is TRBJ2-1 and V is TRBV5-4; 10 bases align to TRBD2. Germline trimming cut 8 bases from V and 4 bases from J; bases unmatched to any gene: 9. The CDR3 has 15 residues. The germline V gene encodes CDR1 SGHNT and CDR2 YYREEE (reference sequence). CDR3 in amino acids: CASWVAGGLYNEQFF. The CDR3 bases are TGTGCCAGTTGGGTAGCGGGGGGCCTATACAATGAGCAGTTCTTC.

The chain carries TRBV10-2 and TRBJ1-1; 9 bases are shared with TRBD1. Germline CDR1 is WSHSY and CDR2 is SAAADI. Trimming removed 6 bases from V and 8 bases from J; junction bases left unmatched: 4. There are 12 residues in the CDR3. This CDR3 is CASRDRGDEAFF. The DNA of the CDR3 is TGCGCCAGCAGAGACAGGGGGGACGAAGCTTTCTTT.

V is TRBV7-9 and J is TRBJ1-2, with TRBD1 as a possible D gene (5 bases). Germline-derived CDR1 and CDR2 are SEHNR and FQNEAQ (reference sequence). The CDR3 consists of 15 residues. Trimming took 4 bases from V and 8 from J, leaving 20 bases between them. CDR3 in amino acids: CASSSSHGGVRGYTF. The CDR3 nucleotides are TGTGCCAGCAGCTCTTCCCACGGGGGAGTTAGGGGCTACACCTTC.

This clone was recorded once. V usage is TRBV5-4 and J usage is TRBJ2-7; TRBD2 matches 7 bases. The CDR3 loop spans 14 amino acids. Germline trimming cut 0 bases from V and 1 base from J; bases unmatched to any gene: 1. Germline values: CDR1 SGHNT, CDR2 YYREEE (reference sequence). The CDR3 DNA reads as TGTGCCAGCAGCTTGGGGCGGGGGTCCTACGAGCAGTACTTC. Protein product: CASSLGRGSYEQYF.

This clone appeared a single time. The rearrangement uses TRBV7-8 and TRBJ1-4, with D hard to call. The CDR3 extends over 14 amino acids. Looked up from germline, CDR1 is SGHVS and CDR2 is FQNEAQ. V was clipped by 7 bases and J by 4 bases, with 13 bases between them. CDR3 loop: CASNPTGFNEKLFF. The CDR3 coding sequence is TGTGCCAGCAACCCGACCGGTTTTAATGAAAAACTGTTTTTT.

The rearrangement uses TRBV5-4 and TRBJ1-6, with D unresolved. Between the trimmed V and J ends, which lost 1 base and 9 bases, there was a span of 8 bases. The CDR3 covers 13 residues. Germline CDR1 SGHNT, CDR2 YYREEE (reference sequence). The CDR3 spells CASSLTGSSPLHF. As DNA, the CDR3 is TGTGCCAGCAGCTTGACGGGCAGTTCACCCCTCCACTTT. Combining the CDR3 with reference TRBV5-4 and TRBJ1-6 gives the whole variable domain ETGVTQSPTHLIKTRGQQVTLRCSSQSGHNTVSWYQQALGQGPQFIFQYYREEENGRGNFPPRFSGLQFPNYSSELNVNALELDDSALYLCASSLTGSSPLHFGNGTRLTVT.

This chain connects TRBV7-3 to TRBJ1-2, with D unclear. With 3 bases removed from V and 8 bases from J, the gap between germline ends came to 13 bases. Germline CDR1 is SGHTA and CDR2 is FQGTGA. The CDR3 consists of 13 residues. The CDR3 DNA is TGTGCCAGCAGCTTCGAGAAATACAGCGGCTACACCTTC. Translation gives CASSFEKYSGYTF. The whole variable domain, filled in from reference TRBV7-3 and TRBJ1-2, reads GAGVSQTPSNKVTEKGKYVELRCDPISGHTALYWYRQSLGQGPEFLIYFQGTGAADDSGLPNDRFFAVRPEGSVSTLKIQRTERGDSAVYLCASSFEKYSGYTFGSGTRLTVV.

The chain uses TRBV7-9 and TRBJ1-1; D uncertain. Trimming removed 2 bases from V and 7 bases from J, with 8 bases in between. Germline CDR1 reads SEHNR; CDR2 reads FQNEAQ (reference sequence). The length of the CDR3 is 12 residues. The CDR3 DNA is TGTGCCAGCAGCTTAATCGCGAGTGAAGCTTTCTTT. It codes for CASSLIASEAFF. Full variable domain (missing parts from reference TRBV7-9 and TRBJ1-1): DTGVSQNPRHKITKRGQNVTFRCDPISEHNRLYWYRQTLGQGPEFLTYFQNEAQLEKSRLLSDRFSAERPKGSFSTLEIQRTEQGDSAMYLCASSLIASEAFFGQGTRLTVV.

J is TRBJ1-2 and V is TRBV11-2; D unresolved. The V gene's germline CDR1 is SGHAT and CDR2 FQNNGV. The CDR3 is made up of 14 amino acids. V was pared by 1 base and J by 6 bases, with 12 bases between. The CDR3 protein is CASSLGPVGDGYTF. Here the CDR3 DNA reads TGTGCCAGCAGCTTAGGGCCGGTAGGAGATGGCTACACCTTC. Filled out from reference TRBV11-2 and TRBJ1-2, the complete variable domain reads EAGVAQSPRYKIIEKRQSVAFWCNPISGHATLYWYQQILGQGPKLLIQFQNNGVVDDSQLPKDRFSAERLKGVDSTLKIQPAKLEDSAVYLCASSLGPVGDGYTFGSGTRLTVV.

This chain links TRBV18 with TRBJ1-3; possibly TRBD1 for D (5 bases). Germline V gene sequence: CDR1 KGHSH, CDR2 LQKENI. Trimming removed 2 bases from V and 1 base from J, with 12 bases in between. The CDR3 length is 16 residues. CDR3 sequence reads: CASSPGTLRSGNTIYF. The CDR3 DNA sequence: TGTGCCAGCTCACCAGGGACTCTCCGTTCTGGAAACACCATATATTTT.

This clone was counted once. The genes are TRBV3-1 (or the pseudogene TRBV3-2) and TRBJ2-3, with 15 positions matching TRBD2. V trimming: 0 bases; J trimming: 8 bases; junction bases outside the gene matches: 9. Germline V CDR1 and CDR2: LGHDT, YNNKEL (reference sequence). The CDR3 length is 18 residues. CDR3 sequence reads: CASSQEGTSGGTGGTQYF. The CDR3 nucleotides read TGTGCCAGCAGCCAAGAGGGGACTAGCGGGGGGACCGGCGGTACGCAGTATTTT.

J is TRBJ1-1 and V is TRBV6-5; TRBD1 might be the D (6 bases). Per the germline V gene, CDR1 is MNHEY and CDR2 is SVGAGI. Trimming shortened V by 6 bases and J by 5 bases, and 13 bases separated the two germline ends. This CDR3 contains 13 residues. CDR3 protein: CASRQGGRTEAFF. The CDR3 DNA sequence: TGTGCCAGCAGACAGGGAGGGAGGACTGAAGCTTTCTTT.

V is TRBV6-5 and J is TRBJ1-4; D is undetermined. The CDR3 is 15 amino acids. The V gene's germline CDR1 is MNHEY and CDR2 SVGAGI. V lost 6 bases and J lost 2, with 13 bases in between. CDR3 in DNA: TGTGCCAGCAGAATAATTGCAGTGACTAATGAAAAACTGTTTTTT. Translated: CASRIIAVTNEKLFF.

The chain has TRBV15 and TRBJ1-4; no reliable D call. CDR1 and CDR2 (germline): LNHNV, YYDKDF (reference sequence). The CDR3 is 15 amino acids. The ends were cut back, 0 bases at V and 1 base at J, with 6 bases in the middle. This chain's CDR3 is CATSRDTLTNEKLFF. CDR3 nucleotides: TGTGCCACCAGCAGAGACACCCTAACTAATGAAAAACTGTTTTTT.

The CDR3 here is CASGSPTSPQHF. Written as DNA, the CDR3 is TGTGCCAGCGGAAGTCCAACCTCGCCCCAGCATTTT. The chain is built from TRBV6-5 and TRBJ1-5; D is unclear. This CDR3 is 12 amino acids long. V was clipped by 8 bases and J by 9 bases, with 14 bases between them. Germline-derived CDR1 and CDR2 are MNHEY and SVGAGI.

The chain employs TRBV6-5 and TRBJ1-1; the D gene is possibly TRBD1 (5 bases). V was clipped by 7 bases and J by 8 bases, with 17 bases between them. The CDR3 has 13 amino acids. CDR1 and CDR2 from the germline V gene are MNHEY and SVGAGI. DNA of the CDR3: TGTGCCAGCACCCAGCCAGTGCAGGGCGAAGCTTTCTTT. This gives the protein CASTQPVQGEAFF.

Written as DNA, the CDR3 is TGTGCCAGCAGCTCCCCCGGTACACAGGGGGGCTATGGCTACACCTTC. Encoded protein: CASSSPGTQGGYGYTF. The chain uses TRBV7-2 and TRBJ1-2, with 8 bases that match TRBD1. Germline values: CDR1 SGHTA, CDR2 FQGNSA. V shed 4 bases, J shed 4 bases, and the junction held 11 bases outside the gene matches. This CDR3 comprises 16 residues.

This chain uses TRBV7-8 with TRBJ2-5; D is uncertain. The CDR3 is 13 residues long. V was clipped by 4 bases and J by 5 bases, with 11 bases between them. Germline assignment: CDR1 SGHVS and CDR2 FQNEAQ. In nucleotides, the CDR3 is TGTGCCAGCAGCTCCCCGGGTCGTGAGACCCAGTACTTC. It specifies CASSSPGRETQYF.

J is TRBJ1-2 and V is TRBV6-5; 10 bases agree with TRBD1. With V trimmed by 0 bases and J by 6 bases, 1 base remained unmatched. The CDR3 contains 14 residues. CDR1 and CDR2 from the germline V gene are MNHEY and SVGAGI. This CDR3 reads CASSYSDRGNGYTF. The CDR3 region has the DNA TGTGCCAGCAGTTACTCGGACAGGGGGAATGGCTACACCTTC.

In this sample, this clone turned up once. The V gene is TRBV6-5, the J gene TRBJ1-1; D ambiguous. In germline, CDR1 is MNHEY, CDR2 SVGAGI. V lost 6 bases and J lost 1, with 12 bases in between. There are 14 residues in the CDR3. The CDR3 here is CASSLGDSNTEAFF. The CDR3 DNA reads as TGTGCCAGCAGCCTCGGAGACTCGAACACTGAAGCTTTCTTT.

The J gene is TRBJ1-4, the V gene TRBV29-1, with D unclear. Deletions cut 3 bases from V and 5 bases from J, with 4 bases between. Germline lookup yields CDR1 SQVTM and CDR2 ANQGSEA. The CDR3 runs 11 residues. CDR3: CSVDRNEKLFF. For the CDR3, the DNA is TGCAGCGTTGACAGAAATGAAAAACTGTTTTTT. Full variable domain (missing parts from reference TRBV29-1 and TRBJ1-4): SAVISQKPSRDICQRGTSLTIQCQVDSQVTMMFWYRQQPGQSLTLIATANQGSEATYESGFVIDKFPISRPNLTFSTLTVSNMSPEDSSIYLCSVDRNEKLFFGSGTQLSVL.

A single count supports this clone. The V and J genes are TRBV5-1 and TRBJ2-1; TRBD1 or TRBD2 may be the D gene (5 bases each). This CDR3 contains 16 residues. Germline lookup yields CDR1 SGHRS and CDR2 YFSETQ. V was shortened by 4 bases and J by 0 bases, with 14 bases between the two germline ends. The CDR3 loop reads CASSLGDANSYNEQFF. CDR3 sequence (DNA): TGCGCCAGCAGCCTTGGGGACGCCAACTCCTACAATGAGCAGTTCTTC.

The genes are TRBV3-1 (or the pseudogene TRBV3-2) and TRBJ1-2; 9 bases align to TRBD1. Germline values: CDR1 LGHDT, CDR2 YNNKEL (reference sequence). CDR3 size: 14 residues. With V trimmed by 4 bases and J by 3 bases, 3 bases remained unmatched. CDR3 protein: CASSRRTGDYGYTF. DNA of the CDR3: TGTGCCAGCAGCCGGAGGACAGGGGACTATGGCTACACCTTC.

The chain combines TRBV3-1 (or the pseudogene TRBV3-2) with TRBJ1-5; no reliable D call. Germline V gene data show CDR1 as LGHDT and CDR2 as YNNKEL (reference sequence). Trimming stripped 4 bases from V and 0 bases from J, with 10 bases between. This CDR3 contains 15 residues. This CDR3 reads CASSPGGNSNQPQHF. DNA for the CDR3: TGTGCCAGCAGCCCAGGCGGGAATAGCAATCAGCCCCAGCATTTT.